The 10 T cell receptor beta chains below all came from one sample that was sequenced in a study of T cell responses to AZD1222 COVID-19 vaccine. Some clones are missing from TCRdb's copy, which holds only in-frame ones; the method was immunoSEQ multiplex PCR. The table has 100,000 or so clones, approximately 87% seen once. The sample consisted of peripheral blood, taken on day 0 of AZD1222 vaccination. These receptors all stem from an adult in good health.

The chain uses TRBV6-1 and TRBJ2-1, with TRBD2 matching 9 bases. The CDR3 runs 12 residues. Germline CDR1 and CDR2: MNHNS and SASEGT. J gave up 9 bases and V 3 bases, and 0 bases lay outside the gene matches. The CDR3 sequence is CASSETSGEQFF. As DNA, the CDR3 is TGTGCCAGCAGTGAGACTAGCGGTGAGCAGTTCTTC.

The rearrangement links TRBV29-1 to TRBJ1-5; 8 positions match TRBD1. Germline V gives CDR1 SQVTM, CDR2 ANQGSEA. This CDR3 region has 14 residues. After removal of 5 bases from V and 3 bases from J, the junction contained 6 bases not matched to a gene. The CDR3: CSVTDRDPNQPQHF. In DNA, the CDR3 is TGCAGCGTTACGGACAGGGACCCCAATCAGCCCCAGCATTTT.

This chain links TRBV3-1 (or the pseudogene TRBV3-2) with TRBJ1-1; D gene uncertain. The CDR3 sequence is 16 residues long. Trimming cost V 4 bases and J 0 bases, with 15 bases left between them. Germline CDR1 and CDR2: LGHDT and YNNKEL (reference sequence). CDR3 in amino acids: CASSPRRTVMNTEAFF. The CDR3 bases are TGTGCCAGCAGCCCACGAAGGACTGTCATGAACACTGAAGCTTTCTTT.

This clone was picked up a small number of times. The chain carries TRBV4-1 and TRBJ2-3; 8 nucleotides align to TRBD1. The J segment lost 2 bases and the V segment lost 1 base, leaving 5 bases of the junction unmatched. Germline V CDR1 and CDR2: MGHRA, YSYEKL. The CDR3 extends over 16 amino acids. CDR3 residues: CASSQVTGAFTDTQYF. The CDR3 bases are TGCGCCAGCAGCCAAGTGACAGGGGCCTTCACAGATACGCAGTATTTT.

This clone occurred once. The chain carries TRBV14 and TRBJ2-3; D is ambiguous. CDR1 SGHDN and CDR2 FVKESK come from the germline V gene. The CDR3 sequence is 16 residues long. Trimming cost V 4 bases and J 4 bases, with 18 bases left between them. The CDR3 is CASSRIQPLGSDTQYF. Written as DNA, the CDR3 is TGTGCCAGCAGCCGCATTCAGCCCTTGGGGTCAGATACGCAGTATTTT.

The rearrangement uses TRBV7-3 and TRBJ2-3, with D possibly being TRBD2 (7 bases). The CDR3 runs 15 residues. Germline CDR1 SGHTA, CDR2 FQGTGA. V dropped 2 bases and J dropped 2 bases, with 11 bases sitting between them. The CDR3 is CASSLSGGPTDTQYF. CDR3 nucleotides: TGTGCCAGCAGCTTATCCGGGGGGCCCACAGATACGCAGTATTTT.

The CDR3 DNA reads TGCGCCAGCAGCCAAGATATGAGACAGTCGAGTGGCTACACCTTC. Its translation: CASSQDMRQSSGYTF. The rearrangement joins TRBV4-1 to TRBJ1-2, with a tentative D call TRBD1 (5 bases). Trimming shortened V by 0 bases and J by 7 bases, and 15 bases separated the two germline ends. CDR1 is MGHRA and CDR2 is YSYEKL in the germline V gene. The CDR3 totals 15 residues.

The gene calls are TRBV27 and TRBJ2-7; D may be TRBD2 (5 bases). Germline CDR1 reads MNHEY; CDR2 reads SMNVEV (reference sequence). The CDR3 totals 13 residues. V was clipped by 4 bases and J by 2 bases, with 9 bases between them. The CDR3 nucleotides read TGTGCCAGCAGTTCCGACGGGGCCTACGAGCAGTACTTC. This gives the protein CASSSDGAYEQYF.

V usage is TRBV5-4 and J usage is TRBJ1-2, with TRBD1 matching over 8 bases. The CDR3 spans 16 residues. The junction had 7 bases not matched to a gene; V was cut back by 0 bases and J by 3 bases. Germline V lookup: CDR1 SGHNT, CDR2 YYREEE (reference sequence). CDR3 nucleotide sequence: TGTGCCAGCAGCTTGGCCGGGGCAGGGGGCGACTATGGCTACACCTTC. As protein: CASSLAGAGGDYGYTF.

The sample holds a few counts of this clone. This rearrangement joins TRBV4-3 to TRBJ1-4, with D hard to call. This CDR3 is 15 amino acids long. Looked up from germline, CDR1 is LGHNA and CDR2 is YSLEER. The V gene lost 0 bases and the J gene lost 8 bases, with 13 bases spanning the gap. The CDR3 coding sequence is TGCGCCAGCAGCCAAGATAAGAGGTATCGGGAAAAACTGTTTTTT. It codes for CASSQDKRYREKLFF.